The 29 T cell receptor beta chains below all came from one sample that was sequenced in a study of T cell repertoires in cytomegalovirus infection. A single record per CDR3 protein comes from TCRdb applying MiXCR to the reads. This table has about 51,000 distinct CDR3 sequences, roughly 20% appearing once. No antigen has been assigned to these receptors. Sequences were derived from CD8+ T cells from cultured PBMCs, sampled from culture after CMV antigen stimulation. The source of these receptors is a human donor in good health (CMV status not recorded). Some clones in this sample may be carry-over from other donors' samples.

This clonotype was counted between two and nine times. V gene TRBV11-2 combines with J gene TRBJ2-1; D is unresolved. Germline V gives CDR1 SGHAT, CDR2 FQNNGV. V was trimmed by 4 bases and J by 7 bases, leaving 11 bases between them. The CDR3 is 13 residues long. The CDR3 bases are TGTGCCAGCAGCTCAGCTGGCAATAATGAGCAGTTCTTC. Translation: CASSSAGNNEQFF.

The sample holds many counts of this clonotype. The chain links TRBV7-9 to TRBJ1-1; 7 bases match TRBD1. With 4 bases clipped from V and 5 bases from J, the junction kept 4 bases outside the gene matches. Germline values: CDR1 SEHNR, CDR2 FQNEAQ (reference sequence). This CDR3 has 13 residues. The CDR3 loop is CASSSQGGTEAFF. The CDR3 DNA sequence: TGTGCCAGCAGCTCTCAGGGGGGGACTGAAGCTTTCTTT.

DNA for the CDR3: TGTGCCAGCAGTTCTAGCGGGGGGGCGCCCGGGGAGCTGTTTTTT. Translated, it gives CASSSSGGAPGELFF. V usage is TRBV12-3 or TRBV12-4 and J usage is TRBJ2-2; 12 positions agree with TRBD2. CDR3 length equals 15 residues. With 4 bases clipped from V and 6 bases from J, the junction kept 3 bases outside the gene matches.

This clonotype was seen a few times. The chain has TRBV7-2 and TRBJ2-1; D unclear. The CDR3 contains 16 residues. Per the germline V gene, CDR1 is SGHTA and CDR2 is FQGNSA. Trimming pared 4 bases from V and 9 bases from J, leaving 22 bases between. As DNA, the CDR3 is TGTGCCAGCAGCTCAGGACCCGCGGTTTACAACACTGAGCAGTTCTTC. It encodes CASSSGPAVYNTEQFF.

The chain's CDR3 is CACPRGEGLSGNTIYF. CDR3 bases: TGTGCCTGCCCCCGCGGGGAGGGACTCTCTGGAAACACCATATATTTT. This chain uses TRBV30 with TRBJ1-3; perhaps TRBD1 as D (5 bases). This CDR3 has 16 amino acids. CDR1 and CDR2 (germline): GTSNPN, SVGIG (reference sequence). Trimming took off 6 bases at V and 0 bases at J, with 18 bases between the two ends.

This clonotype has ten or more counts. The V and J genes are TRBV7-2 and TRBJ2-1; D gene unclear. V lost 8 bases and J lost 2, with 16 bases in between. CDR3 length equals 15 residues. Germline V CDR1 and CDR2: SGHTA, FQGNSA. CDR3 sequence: CASAQGLLPYNEQFF. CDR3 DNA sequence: TGTGCCAGCGCCCAAGGGCTTCTACCCTACAATGAGCAGTTCTTC.

The CDR3 region is CASSLSRGRTEAFF. The CDR3 bases are TGTGCCAGCAGTTTATCGCGGGGGAGGACTGAAGCTTTCTTT. This chain joins TRBV27 and TRBJ1-1; D might be TRBD1 (5 bases). The CDR3 extends over 14 amino acids. Germline assignment: CDR1 MNHEY and CDR2 SMNVEV (reference sequence). V was trimmed by 0 bases and J by 5 bases, leaving 10 bases between them.

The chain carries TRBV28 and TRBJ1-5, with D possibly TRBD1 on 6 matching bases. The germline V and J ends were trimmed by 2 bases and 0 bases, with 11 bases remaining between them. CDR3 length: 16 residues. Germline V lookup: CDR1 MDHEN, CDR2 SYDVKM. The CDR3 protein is CASSLGQILSNQPQHF. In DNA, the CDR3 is TGTGCCAGCAGTTTAGGACAGATACTTAGCAATCAGCCCCAGCATTTT.

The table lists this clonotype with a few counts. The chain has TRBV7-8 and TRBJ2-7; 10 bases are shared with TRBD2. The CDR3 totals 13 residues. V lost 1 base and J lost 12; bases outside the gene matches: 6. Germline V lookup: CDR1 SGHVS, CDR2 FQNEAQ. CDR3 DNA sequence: TGTGCCAGCAGCTTAGAGGGGGGGACTAGCGTGTACTTC. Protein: CASSLEGGTSVYF.

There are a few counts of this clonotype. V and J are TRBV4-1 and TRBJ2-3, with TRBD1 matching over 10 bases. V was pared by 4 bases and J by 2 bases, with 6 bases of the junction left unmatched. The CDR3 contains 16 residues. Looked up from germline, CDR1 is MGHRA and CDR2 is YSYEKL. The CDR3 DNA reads TGCGCCAGCAGCCGCTACGGGACAGGGGTCACAGATACGCAGTATTTT. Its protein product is CASSRYGTGVTDTQYF.

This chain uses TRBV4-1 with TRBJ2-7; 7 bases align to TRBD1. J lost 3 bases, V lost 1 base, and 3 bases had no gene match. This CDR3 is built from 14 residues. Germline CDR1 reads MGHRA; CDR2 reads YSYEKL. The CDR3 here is CASSQVQGVYEQYF. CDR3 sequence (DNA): TGCGCCAGCAGCCAAGTTCAGGGGGTCTACGAGCAGTACTTC.

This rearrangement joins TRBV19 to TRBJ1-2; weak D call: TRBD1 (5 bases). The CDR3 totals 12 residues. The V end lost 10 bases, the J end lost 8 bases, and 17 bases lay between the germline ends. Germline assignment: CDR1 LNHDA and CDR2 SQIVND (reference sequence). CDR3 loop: CAILGPTGGYTF. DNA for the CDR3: TGTGCCATCCTGGGACCCACGGGAGGCTACACCTTC.

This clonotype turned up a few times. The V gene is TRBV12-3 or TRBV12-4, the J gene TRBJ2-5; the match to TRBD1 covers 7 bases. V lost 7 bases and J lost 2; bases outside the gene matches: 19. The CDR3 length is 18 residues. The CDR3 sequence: CASTLEISGDRVQETQYF. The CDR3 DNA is TGTGCCAGCACCTTGGAGATCTCAGGGGACAGAGTTCAAGAGACCCAGTACTTC.

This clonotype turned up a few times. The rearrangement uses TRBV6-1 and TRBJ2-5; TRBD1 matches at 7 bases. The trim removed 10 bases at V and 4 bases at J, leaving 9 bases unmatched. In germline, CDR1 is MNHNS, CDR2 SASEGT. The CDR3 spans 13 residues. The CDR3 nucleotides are TGTGCCACCGATAGACAGGGAGTAGAGACCCAGTACTTC. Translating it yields CATDRQGVETQYF.

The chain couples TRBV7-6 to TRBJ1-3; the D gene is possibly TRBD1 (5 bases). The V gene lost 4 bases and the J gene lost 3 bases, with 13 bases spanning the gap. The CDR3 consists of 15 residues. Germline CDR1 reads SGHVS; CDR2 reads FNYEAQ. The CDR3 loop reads CASSSISGLGNTIYF. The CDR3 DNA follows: TGTGCCAGCAGCTCAATCTCAGGGCTTGGAAACACCATATATTTT.

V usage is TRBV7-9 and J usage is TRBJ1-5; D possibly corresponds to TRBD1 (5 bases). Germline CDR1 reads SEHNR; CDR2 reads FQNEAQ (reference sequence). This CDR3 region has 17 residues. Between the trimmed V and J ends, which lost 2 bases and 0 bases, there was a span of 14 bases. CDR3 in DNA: TGTGCCAGCAGCTTATTCACGGGACGAGTTAGCAATCAGCCCCAGCATTTT. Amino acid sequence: CASSLFTGRVSNQPQHF.

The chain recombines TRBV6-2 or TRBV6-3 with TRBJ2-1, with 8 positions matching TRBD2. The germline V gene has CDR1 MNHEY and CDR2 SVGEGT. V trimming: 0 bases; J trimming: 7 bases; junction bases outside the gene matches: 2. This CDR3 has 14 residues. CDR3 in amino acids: CASSYSIAGNEQFF. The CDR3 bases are TGTGCCAGCAGTTACTCAATAGCGGGGAATGAGCAGTTCTTC.

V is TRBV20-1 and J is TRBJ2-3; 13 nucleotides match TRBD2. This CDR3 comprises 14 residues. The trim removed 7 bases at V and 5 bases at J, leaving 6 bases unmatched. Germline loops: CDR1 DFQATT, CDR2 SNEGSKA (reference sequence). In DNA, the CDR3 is TGCAGTGTACTTCGGACTAGCGGGAGAGATACGCAGTATTTT. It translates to CSVLRTSGRDTQYF.

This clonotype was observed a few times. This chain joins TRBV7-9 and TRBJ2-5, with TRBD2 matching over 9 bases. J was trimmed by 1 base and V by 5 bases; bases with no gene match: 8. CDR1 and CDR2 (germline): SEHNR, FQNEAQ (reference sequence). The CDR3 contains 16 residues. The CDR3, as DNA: TGTGCCAGCAGCCTCCGGGTAGCGGGGGTCCAAGAGACCCAGTACTTC. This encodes CASSLRVAGVQETQYF.

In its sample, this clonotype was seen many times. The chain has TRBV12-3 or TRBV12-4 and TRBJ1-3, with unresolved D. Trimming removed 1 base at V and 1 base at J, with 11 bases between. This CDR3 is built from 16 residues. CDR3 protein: CASSLGPRGSGNTIYF. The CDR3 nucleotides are TGTGCCAGCAGTTTAGGGCCCCGTGGATCTGGAAACACCATATATTTT.

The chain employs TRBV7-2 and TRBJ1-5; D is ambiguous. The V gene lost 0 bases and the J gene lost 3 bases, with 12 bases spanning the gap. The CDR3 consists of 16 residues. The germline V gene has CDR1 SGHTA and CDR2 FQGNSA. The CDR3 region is CASSLARVTSNQPQHF. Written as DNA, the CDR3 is TGTGCCAGCAGCTTAGCACGGGTCACCTCCAATCAGCCCCAGCATTTT.

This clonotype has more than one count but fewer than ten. DNA of the CDR3: TGTGCCACCCGCAATAGCGGGAAGTACGAGCAGTACTTC. Encoded protein: CATRNSGKYEQYF. The chain carries TRBV15 and TRBJ2-7; 8 bases line up with TRBD2. Germline-derived CDR1 and CDR2 are LNHNV and YYDKDF (reference sequence). The CDR3 extends over 13 amino acids. Germline trimming cut 8 bases from V and 4 bases from J; bases unmatched to any gene: 7.

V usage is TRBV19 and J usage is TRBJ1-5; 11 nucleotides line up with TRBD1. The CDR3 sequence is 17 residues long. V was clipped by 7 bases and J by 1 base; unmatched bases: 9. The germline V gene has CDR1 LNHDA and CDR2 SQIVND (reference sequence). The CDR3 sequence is CASTHGQGARSNQPQHF. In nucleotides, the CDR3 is TGTGCCAGTACCCATGGACAGGGGGCGAGAAGCAATCAGCCCCAGCATTTT. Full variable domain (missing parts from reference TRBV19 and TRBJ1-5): DGGITQSPKYLFRKEGQNVTLSCEQNLNHDAMYWYRQDPGQGLRLIYYSQIVNDFQKGDIAEGYSVSREKKESFPLTVTSAQKNPTAFYLCASTHGQGARSNQPQHFGDGTRLSIL.

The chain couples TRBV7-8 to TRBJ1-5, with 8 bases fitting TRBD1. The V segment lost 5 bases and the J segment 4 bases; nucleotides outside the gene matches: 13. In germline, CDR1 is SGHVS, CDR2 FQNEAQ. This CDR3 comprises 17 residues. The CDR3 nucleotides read TGTGCCAGCAGCCTGGGCCTCCGGGACAGGACTAATCAGCCCCAGCATTTT. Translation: CASSLGLRDRTNQPQHF.

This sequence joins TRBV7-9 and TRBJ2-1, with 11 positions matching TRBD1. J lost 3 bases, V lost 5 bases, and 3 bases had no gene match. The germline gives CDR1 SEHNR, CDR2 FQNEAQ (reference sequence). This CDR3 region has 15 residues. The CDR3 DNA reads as TGTGCCAGCAGCCGGACAGGGGGCGACTACAATGAGCAGTTCTTC. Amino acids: CASSRTGGDYNEQFF.

In DNA form, the CDR3 reads TGTGCCAGCAGCTCTCCCCAGGAGGGAGGGCCGGCAGAAAAACTGTTTTTT. Its translation: CASSSPQEGGPAEKLFF. This chain links TRBV7-9 with TRBJ1-4; D gene ambiguous. This CDR3 comprises 17 residues. In germline, CDR1 is SEHNR, CDR2 FQNEAQ (reference sequence). V dropped 4 bases and J dropped 8 bases, with 23 bases sitting between them.

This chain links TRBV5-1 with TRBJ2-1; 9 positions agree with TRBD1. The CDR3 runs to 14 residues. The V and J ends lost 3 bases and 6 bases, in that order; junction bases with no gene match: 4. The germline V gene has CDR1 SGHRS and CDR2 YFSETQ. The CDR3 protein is CASSWDRVGNEQFF. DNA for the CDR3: TGCGCCAGCAGCTGGGACAGGGTGGGCAATGAGCAGTTCTTC. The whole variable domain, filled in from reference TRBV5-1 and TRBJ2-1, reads KAGVTQTPRYLIKTRGQQVTLSCSPISGHRSVSWYQQTPGQGLQFLFEYFSETQRNKGNFPGRFSGRQFSNSRSEMNVSTLELGDSALYLCASSWDRVGNEQFFGPGTRLTVL.

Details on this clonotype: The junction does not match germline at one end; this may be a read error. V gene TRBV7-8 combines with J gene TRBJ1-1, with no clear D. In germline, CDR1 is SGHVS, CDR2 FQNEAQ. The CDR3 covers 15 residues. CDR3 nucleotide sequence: TGTGACAGCAGCCTAAAGACGGGGATGAACACTGAAGCTTTCTTT. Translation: CDSSLKTGMNTEAFF.

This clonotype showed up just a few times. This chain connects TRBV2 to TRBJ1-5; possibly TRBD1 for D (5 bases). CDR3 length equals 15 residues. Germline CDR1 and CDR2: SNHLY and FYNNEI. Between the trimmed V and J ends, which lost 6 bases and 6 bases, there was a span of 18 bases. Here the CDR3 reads CASRRDRDRPQPQHF. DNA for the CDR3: TGTGCCAGCAGGAGGGACCGGGACCGGCCTCAGCCCCAGCATTTT.